This record looks at one T cell receptor beta chain sequence and its context. As yet, its antigen is unknown. This specimen belongs to a study of CD8+CD57+ T cells in acquired aplastic anemia. Overall study: On average, sorted CD4+ and CD8+ cells gave roughly 3 ug of DNA. Whole-study findings and limits: Significance was not reached for CD8+ Simpson's diversity between patients and controls. Sharing between patients and controls was observed for twenty-nine CD8+ CDR3 sequences.

The CDR3 consists of 15 residues. Germline V gives CDR1 SGHVS, CDR2 FQNEAQ. Between the trimmed V and J ends, which lost 8 bases and 7 bases, there was a span of 23 bases. Both TCR beta VDJ combination and CDR3 sequence profiling were carried out. Genomic DNA was the template for this profiling. TCRdb ran MiXCR on the reads and lists one entry per CDR3 protein. The table has about 48,000 distinct CDR3 sequences, around 69% seen once; the top ten hold about a third. The specimen was sorted CD4+, CD8+, or CD8+CD57+ T cells (not recorded which) from PBMCs. The sequence was collected from a human donor in good health, serving as a control. The rearrangement joins TRBV7-8 to TRBJ2-5; tentative D call: TRBD2 (5 bases). The CDR3 protein is CASLGVGLLGGTQYF. The DNA for the CDR3 is TGTGCCAGCCTTGGCGTAGGACTCCTAGGCGGGACCCAGTACTTC.